This T cell receptor beta chain stems from a study of T-cell memory formation after mild COVID-19. Study-wide results and caveats: Later expanders leaned CD4+, whereas clones that contracted between day 15 and 85 were balanced CD4/CD8.

Notes on this clonotype: Its antigen remains unknown.

CDR3 length: 12 amino acids. V dropped 1 base and J dropped 12 bases, with 10 bases sitting between them. Germline V gives CDR1 SEHNR, CDR2 FQNEAQ (reference sequence). The 5'RACE method, run with constant-segment primers, produced TCR alpha and TCR beta cDNA libraries (carrying sample barcodes and UMIs). TCRdb redid the calling of the 5' RACE reads with MiXCR, one entry per CDR3 protein. The table records some 350,000 distinct CDR3 sequences, around 13% of them present only once. Sequencing was done on a sample of PBMCs or a T cell subset sorted from them (not recorded which). The chain links TRBV7-9 to TRBJ2-1; D is undetermined. The sequence was obtained from a man in his late teens or twenties who had mild COVID-19 (a few samples of this study predate the infection). Cell type and time point are not known. CDR3 sequence (DNA): TGTGCCAGCAGCTTAGGAGCAAAGGGGCAGTTCTTC. It encodes CASSLGAKGQFF.